Sequencing of this T cell receptor (beta chain) was carried out in a study of CD8 T cells in Susac syndrome. From blood CD8+ and CD4+ T cells, TCR beta sequences were generated. Healthy donors constituted the controls, which were matched for age and sex. Negative isolation yielded CD8+ and CD4+ T cells; FACS enriched TEMRA cells. Germline V lookup: CDR1 MNHEY, CDR2 SVGEGT. With V trimmed by 6 bases and J by 7 bases, 7 bases remained unmatched. This CDR3 has 13 amino acids. Reverse transcription used roughly 0.45 to 1 ug RNA and random hexamers. Via MiXCR, TCRdb re-called the immunoSEQ multiplex PCR reads, giving one row per CDR3 protein. The sample lists some 170,000 distinct CDR3 sequences, roughly 94% seen once, with 0.085% to 0.12% in the top ten.

The receptor was derived from a human donor in good health. Specimen: CD4+ T cells from PBMCs. This chain uses TRBV6-2 or TRBV6-3 with TRBJ2-7; TRBD1 aligns across 9 bases. CDR3 sequence: CASSLQGAGEQYF. The CDR3 nucleotides are TGTGCCAGCAGCCTACAGGGGGCTGGGGAGCAGTACTTC.